What follows are 10 T cell receptor beta chains derived from one specimen sequenced in a study of vaccination effects on CD4 cells after COVID-19. Using viral peptide pools, the ViraFEST assay grew out antigen-specific CD4+ T cells prior to sequencing. At the end of about 9 days of culture, CD4+ T cells were isolated. Each participant was given two doses of one vaccine (BNT162b2 or mRNA-1273). Using immunoSEQ multiplex PCR, the repertoire was profiled, and TCRdb retains in-frame clones only, with some absent. Of some 68,000 clones in the sample, 70% to 90% were seen once. For these receptors, no antigen is known. The sample here was CD4+ T cells from PBMCs cultured with HCoV-229E spike peptides, taken after COVID-19 vaccination. The receptors shown here come from a human donor who received a COVID-19 vaccine.

The V gene is TRBV4-1, the J gene TRBJ1-4, with 7 positions matching TRBD1. Germline lookup yields CDR1 MGHRA and CDR2 YSYEKL. This CDR3 spans 16 amino acids. J was trimmed by 8 bases and V by 7 bases; bases with no gene match: 16. The CDR3 loop reads CASKNIGQALREKLFF. CDR3 in DNA: TGCGCCAGCAAGAATATCGGACAGGCCCTTCGGGAAAAACTGTTTTTT.

This chain joins TRBV27 and TRBJ2-1, with D possibly being TRBD1 (5 bases). This CDR3 is built from 13 residues. Trimming cost V 6 bases and J 10 bases, with 16 bases left between them. Per germline, CDR1 MNHEY and CDR2 SMNVEV (reference sequence). The CDR3, as DNA: TGTGCCAGCAGCTTCAGCGTTGGGGCCGAGCAGTTCTTC. Residues: CASSFSVGAEQFF.

The rearrangement joins TRBV28 to TRBJ2-2; TRBD2 matches 12 bases. This CDR3 spans 17 amino acids. V was pared by 0 bases and J by 6 bases, with 5 bases of the junction left unmatched. Per the germline V gene, CDR1 is MDHEN and CDR2 is SYDVKM. The CDR3 DNA sequence: TGTGCCAGCAGTTTATGGGGCCTAGCGGGGGGGCCCGGGGAGCTGTTTTTT. This codes for CASSLWGLAGGPGELFF.

The V and J genes are TRBV18 and TRBJ2-1; D might be TRBD1 (5 bases). The CDR3 contains 13 residues. Trimming stripped 3 bases from V and 4 bases from J, with 7 bases between. CDR1 and CDR2 (germline): KGHSH, LQKENI. In nucleotides, the CDR3 is TGTGCCAGCTCACCGGGGCATTACAATGAGCAGTTCTTC. Protein product: CASSPGHYNEQFF.

The CDR3 DNA follows: TGTGCCAGCAGTGAACAGGGGGTGAGCACAGATACGCAGTATTTT. The encoded protein is CASSEQGVSTDTQYF. The chain carries TRBV6-1 and TRBJ2-3, with 7 nucleotides matching TRBD1. Germline V lookup: CDR1 MNHNS, CDR2 SASEGT. With 2 bases clipped from V and 0 bases from J, the junction kept 2 bases outside the gene matches. The CDR3 has 15 amino acids.

A few counts support this clone. The chain combines TRBV4-2 with TRBJ2-1; 12 nucleotides agree with TRBD2. The germline CDR1 and CDR2 sequences are LGHNA and YNFKEQ. The CDR3 covers 15 residues. With 5 bases clipped from V and 7 bases from J, the junction kept 6 bases outside the gene matches. DNA of the CDR3: TGTGCCAGCAGCTTACGACTAGCGGGGGATAATGAGCAGTTCTTC. It specifies CASSLRLAGDNEQFF.

This clone was recorded once. The chain carries TRBV28 and TRBJ1-1; D is perhaps TRBD1 (5 bases). This CDR3 has 16 residues. V lost 8 bases and J lost 0, with 19 bases in between. Per the germline V gene, CDR1 is MDHEN and CDR2 is SYDVKM. CDR3 loop: CASSGQGGKMNTEAFF. CDR3 nucleotides: TGTGCCAGCTCAGGGCAGGGAGGAAAAATGAACACTGAAGCTTTCTTT.

The V call is TRBV19, the J call TRBJ1-1, with unresolved D. Looked up from germline, CDR1 is LNHDA and CDR2 is SQIVND (reference sequence). The CDR3 is 15 residues long. Trimming cost V 1 base and J 0 bases, with 9 bases left between them. CDR3 bases: TGTGCCAGTAGTATAGTCGGGCGGCTGAACACTGAAGCTTTCTTT. It specifies CASSIVGRLNTEAFF.

J is TRBJ2-3 and V is TRBV6-2 or TRBV6-3, with 9 bases that match TRBD2. Trimming took 4 bases from V and 4 from J; bases not matched to a gene: 3. Germline V gene data show CDR1 as MNHEY and CDR2 as SVGEGT. The CDR3 consists of 14 residues. The CDR3 reads CASSWGLAADTQYF. CDR3 DNA sequence: TGTGCCAGCAGTTGGGGACTAGCCGCAGATACGCAGTATTTT.

This clone was recorded only once. The V gene is TRBV28, the J gene TRBJ2-1, with D tentatively TRBD1 or TRBD2 (5 bases each). The CDR3 runs 13 residues. V lost 2 bases to trimming and J lost 4 bases, with 6 bases between them. The V gene's germline CDR1 is MDHEN and CDR2 SYDVKM. The CDR3 loop reads CASSLGTYNEQFF. In nucleotides, the CDR3 is TGTGCCAGCAGTTTAGGGACGTACAATGAGCAGTTCTTC.